This TCR beta chain was profiled in a study of blood T cells in healthy people across ages. Study conclusions and caveats: Long-lived donors carried more naive CD4+ cells and greater diversity than aged donors. Calculation of diversity from one million T cells yielded estimates considered to be underestimates.

The CDR3 length is 15 residues. J was trimmed by 5 bases and V by 4 bases; bases with no gene match: 9. Germline CDR1 ENHRY, CDR2 SYGVKD. This clonotype was recorded many times. Its antigen remains unknown. A minimum of 6 million PBMCs was isolated per sample. The authors extracted at least 5 micrograms of total RNA per sample. A second PCR of roughly 7 to 11 cycles used a sample-barcoded 5' primer and a J-beta primer mix. MiXCR, applied by TCRdb to the 5' RACE reads, yields one record per CDR3 protein. In the table there are roughly 800,000 distinct CDR3 sequences, roughly 35% of which are singletons. This chain joins TRBV10-3 and TRBJ2-7; 9 bases fit TRBD2. This TCR was sampled from a man aged 18 to 30 in good health. The sequenced sample was blood. This chain's CDR3 is CAISALRGGENEQYF. DNA of the CDR3: TGTGCCATCAGTGCCCTTCGCGGGGGGGAAAACGAGCAGTACTTC.